The sequence of this T cell receptor beta chain was determined in a study of cytomegalovirus exposure and HLA in healthy donors. Findings and caveats of the study: Data from an earlier analysis indicated that most TCR beta V segments were productive either about 87% or about 30% of the time.

PCR employed 60 Vbeta and 13 Jbeta primers. The protocol was immunoSEQ multiplex PCR, while the TCRdb copy is restricted to in-frame clones and leaves out a portion. The sample has about 120,000 clones, about 80% seen once. CDR1 is SGHDT and CDR2 is YYEEEE in the germline V gene. This CDR3 comprises 15 residues. The ends lost 4 bases at V and 2 bases at J; junction bases unmatched: 9. In the case of this clone: Its antigen is not identified.

The sample comprised PBMCs. The TCR comes from a young man in good health and CMV-seropositive. The V and J genes are TRBV5-6 and TRBJ2-7, with 7 bases matching TRBD1. In DNA, the CDR3 is TGTGCCAGCAGCCCCCGAGGGGGCGTTACCTACGAGCAGTACTTC. Protein: CASSPRGGVTYEQYF.